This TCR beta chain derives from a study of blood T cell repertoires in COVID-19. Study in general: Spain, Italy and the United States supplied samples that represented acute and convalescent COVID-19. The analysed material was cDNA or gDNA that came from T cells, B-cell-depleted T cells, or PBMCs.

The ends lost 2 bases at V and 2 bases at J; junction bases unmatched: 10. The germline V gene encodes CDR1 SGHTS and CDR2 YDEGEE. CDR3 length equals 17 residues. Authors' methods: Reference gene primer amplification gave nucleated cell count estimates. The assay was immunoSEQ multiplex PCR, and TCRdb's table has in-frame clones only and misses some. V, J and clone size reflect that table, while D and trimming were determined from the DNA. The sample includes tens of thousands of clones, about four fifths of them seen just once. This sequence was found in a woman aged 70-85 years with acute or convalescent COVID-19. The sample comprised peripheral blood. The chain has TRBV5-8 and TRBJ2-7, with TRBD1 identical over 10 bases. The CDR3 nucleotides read TGTGCCAGCAGCTTCGGCACGGGACAGGGGTTCCCCTACGAGCAGTACTTC. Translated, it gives CASSFGTGQGFPYEQYF.